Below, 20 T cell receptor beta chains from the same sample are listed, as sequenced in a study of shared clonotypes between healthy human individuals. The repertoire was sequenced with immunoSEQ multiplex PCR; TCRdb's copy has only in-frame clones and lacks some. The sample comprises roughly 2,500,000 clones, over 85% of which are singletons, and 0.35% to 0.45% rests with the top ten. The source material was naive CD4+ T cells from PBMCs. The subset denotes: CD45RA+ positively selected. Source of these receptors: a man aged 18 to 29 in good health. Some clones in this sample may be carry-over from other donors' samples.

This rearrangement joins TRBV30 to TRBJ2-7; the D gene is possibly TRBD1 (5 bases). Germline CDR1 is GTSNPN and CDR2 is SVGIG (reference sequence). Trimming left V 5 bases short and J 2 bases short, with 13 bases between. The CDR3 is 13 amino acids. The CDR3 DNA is TGTGCCTGGCAGGGCCGGCAGACCTACGAGCAGTACTTC. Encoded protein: CAWQGRQTYEQYF.

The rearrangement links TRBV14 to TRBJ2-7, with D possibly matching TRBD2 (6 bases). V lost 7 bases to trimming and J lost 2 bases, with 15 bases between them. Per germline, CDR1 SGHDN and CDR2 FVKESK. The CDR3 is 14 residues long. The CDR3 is CASTGAGLPYEQYF. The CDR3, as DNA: TGTGCCAGCACCGGAGCGGGCCTACCCTACGAGCAGTACTTC.

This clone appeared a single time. For the CDR3, the DNA is TGTGCCAGCAGTTTACCAAGACAGGGGAGGTCAGATGGCTACACCTTC. The encoded protein is CASSLPRQGRSDGYTF. The chain employs TRBV28 and TRBJ1-2; the match to TRBD1 covers 8 bases. With V trimmed by 2 bases and J by 6 bases, 11 bases remained unmatched. CDR3 length equals 16 residues. In germline, CDR1 is MDHEN, CDR2 SYDVKM.

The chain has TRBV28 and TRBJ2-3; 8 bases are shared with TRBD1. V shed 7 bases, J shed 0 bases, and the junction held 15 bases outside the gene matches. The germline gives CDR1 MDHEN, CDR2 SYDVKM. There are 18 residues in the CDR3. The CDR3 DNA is TGTGCCAGCACCCGTTTACTGCCCGGACAGGGCAGCACAGATACGCAGTATTTT. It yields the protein CASTRLLPGQGSTDTQYF.

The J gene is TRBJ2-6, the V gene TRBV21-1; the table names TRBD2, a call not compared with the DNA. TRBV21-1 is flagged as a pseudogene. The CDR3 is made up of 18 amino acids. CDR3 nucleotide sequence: TGTGCCAGCAGCATGCGACTAGCGGGAGTGTCAGGGGCCAACGTCCTGACTTTC. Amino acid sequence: CASSMRLAGVSGANVLTF.

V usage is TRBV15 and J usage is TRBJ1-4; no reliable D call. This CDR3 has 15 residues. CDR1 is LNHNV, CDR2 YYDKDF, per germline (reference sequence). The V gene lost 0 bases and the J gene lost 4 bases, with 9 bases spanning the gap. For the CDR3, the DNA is TGTGCCACCAGCAGAGATCCCCAGAGTAATGAAAAACTGTTTTTT. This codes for CATSRDPQSNEKLFF.

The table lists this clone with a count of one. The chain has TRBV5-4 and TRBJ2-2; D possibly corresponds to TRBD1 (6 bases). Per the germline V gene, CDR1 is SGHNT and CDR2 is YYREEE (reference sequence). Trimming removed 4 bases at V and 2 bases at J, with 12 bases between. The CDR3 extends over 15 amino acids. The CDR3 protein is CASSRGRGNTGELFF. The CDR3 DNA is TGTGCCAGCAGCCGGGGCAGGGGAAACACCGGGGAGCTGTTTTTT. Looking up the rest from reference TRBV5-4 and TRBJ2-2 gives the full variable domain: ETGVTQSPTHLIKTRGQQVTLRCSSQSGHNTVSWYQQALGQGPQFIFQYYREEENGRGNFPPRFSGLQFPNYSSELNVNALELDDSALYLCASSRGRGNTGELFFGEGSRLTVL.

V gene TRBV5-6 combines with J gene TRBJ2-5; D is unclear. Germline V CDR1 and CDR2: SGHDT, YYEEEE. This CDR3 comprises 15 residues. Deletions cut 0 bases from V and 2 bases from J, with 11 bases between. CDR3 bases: TGTGCCAGCAGCTTGGCCAATTTTCTGCAAGAGACCCAGTACTTC. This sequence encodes CASSLANFLQETQYF.

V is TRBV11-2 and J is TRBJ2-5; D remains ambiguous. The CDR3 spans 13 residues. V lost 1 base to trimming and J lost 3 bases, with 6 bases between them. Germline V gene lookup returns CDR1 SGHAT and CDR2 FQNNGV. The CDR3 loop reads CASSLVAEETQYF. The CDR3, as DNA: TGTGCCAGCAGCTTAGTTGCCGAAGAGACCCAGTACTTC.

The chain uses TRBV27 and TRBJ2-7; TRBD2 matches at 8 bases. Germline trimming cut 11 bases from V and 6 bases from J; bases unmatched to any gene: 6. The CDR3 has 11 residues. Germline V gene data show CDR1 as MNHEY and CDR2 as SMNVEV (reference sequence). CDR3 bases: TGTGCCCCCCCGGGGGGGGGCGAGCAGTACTTC. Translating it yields CAPPGGGEQYF.

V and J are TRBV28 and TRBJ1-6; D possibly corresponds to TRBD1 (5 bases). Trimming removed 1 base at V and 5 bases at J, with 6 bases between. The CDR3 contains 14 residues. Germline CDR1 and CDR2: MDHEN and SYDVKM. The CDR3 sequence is CASSLLTDNSPLHF. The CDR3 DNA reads TGTGCCAGCAGTTTATTGACAGATAATTCACCCCTCCACTTT.

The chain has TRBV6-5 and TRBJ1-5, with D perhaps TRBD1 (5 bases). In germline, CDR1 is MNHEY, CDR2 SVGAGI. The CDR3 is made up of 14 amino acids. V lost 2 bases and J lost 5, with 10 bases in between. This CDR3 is CASSYGGMDQPQHF. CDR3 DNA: TGTGCCAGCAGTTACGGGGGTATGGATCAGCCCCAGCATTTT.

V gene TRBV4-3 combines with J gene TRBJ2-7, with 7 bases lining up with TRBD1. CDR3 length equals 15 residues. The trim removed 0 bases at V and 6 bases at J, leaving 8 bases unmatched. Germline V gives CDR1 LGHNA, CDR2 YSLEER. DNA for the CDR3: TGCGCCAGCAGCCAAGATGGCAGACAGGGTTCCGAGCAGTACTTC. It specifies CASSQDGRQGSEQYF.

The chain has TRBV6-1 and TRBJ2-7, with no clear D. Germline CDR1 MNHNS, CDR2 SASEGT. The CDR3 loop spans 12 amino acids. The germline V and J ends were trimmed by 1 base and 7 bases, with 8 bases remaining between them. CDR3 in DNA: TGTGCCAGCAGTGAAGTAATGCAAGAGCAGTACTTC. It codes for CASSEVMQEQYF.

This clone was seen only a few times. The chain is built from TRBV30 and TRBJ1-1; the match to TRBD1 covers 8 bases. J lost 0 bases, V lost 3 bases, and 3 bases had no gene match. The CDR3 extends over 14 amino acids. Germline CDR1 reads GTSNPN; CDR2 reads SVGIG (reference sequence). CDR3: CAWRAGQVNTEAFF. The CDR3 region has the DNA TGTGCCTGGAGGGCGGGACAGGTGAACACTGAAGCTTTCTTT.

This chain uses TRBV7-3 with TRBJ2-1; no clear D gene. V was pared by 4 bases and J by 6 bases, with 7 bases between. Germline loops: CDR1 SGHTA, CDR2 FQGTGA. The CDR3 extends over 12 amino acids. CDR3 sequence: CASSSIGNEQFF. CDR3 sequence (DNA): TGTGCCAGCAGCTCAATAGGCAATGAGCAGTTCTTC. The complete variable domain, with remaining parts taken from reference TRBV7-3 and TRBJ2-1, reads GAGVSQTPSNKVTEKGKYVELRCDPISGHTALYWYRQSLGQGPEFLIYFQGTGAADDSGLPNDRFFAVRPEGSVSTLKIQRTERGDSAVYLCASSSIGNEQFFGPGTRLTVL.

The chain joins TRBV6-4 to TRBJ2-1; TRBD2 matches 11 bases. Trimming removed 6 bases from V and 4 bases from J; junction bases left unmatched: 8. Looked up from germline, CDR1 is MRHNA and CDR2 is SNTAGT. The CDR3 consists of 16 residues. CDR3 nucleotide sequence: TGTGCCAGCAGAAGGTCGGGGACTAGCGGTTACAATGAGCAGTTCTTC. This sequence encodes CASRRSGTSGYNEQFF.

CDR3 nucleotide sequence: TGTGCCAGCACCCGGAGGGACTCCCCATCCTACGAGCAGTACTTC. It encodes CASTRRDSPSYEQYF. This chain uses TRBV6-1 with TRBJ2-7; a possible D gene is TRBD2 (6 bases). The CDR3 has 15 amino acids. Per the germline V gene, CDR1 is MNHNS and CDR2 is SASEGT. V was pared by 7 bases and J by 1 base, with 17 bases between.

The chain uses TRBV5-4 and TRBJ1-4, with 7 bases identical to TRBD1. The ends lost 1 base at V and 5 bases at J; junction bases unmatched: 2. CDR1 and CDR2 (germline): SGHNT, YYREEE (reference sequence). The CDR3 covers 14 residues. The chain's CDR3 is CASSLLGQNEKLFF. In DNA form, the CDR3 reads TGTGCCAGCAGCTTGTTGGGACAGAATGAAAAACTGTTTTTT.

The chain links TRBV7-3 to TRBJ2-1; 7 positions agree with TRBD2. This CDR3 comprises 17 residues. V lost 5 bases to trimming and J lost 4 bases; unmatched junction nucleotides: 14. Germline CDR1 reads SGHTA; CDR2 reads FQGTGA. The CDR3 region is CASSASASAGAYNEQFF. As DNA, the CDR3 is TGTGCCAGCAGCGCGTCGGCCTCTGCGGGAGCTTACAATGAGCAGTTCTTC. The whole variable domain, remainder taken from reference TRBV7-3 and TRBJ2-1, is GAGVSQTPSNKVTEKGKYVELRCDPISGHTALYWYRQSLGQGPEFLIYFQGTGAADDSGLPNDRFFAVRPEGSVSTLKIQRTERGDSAVYLCASSASASAGAYNEQFFGPGTRLTVL.